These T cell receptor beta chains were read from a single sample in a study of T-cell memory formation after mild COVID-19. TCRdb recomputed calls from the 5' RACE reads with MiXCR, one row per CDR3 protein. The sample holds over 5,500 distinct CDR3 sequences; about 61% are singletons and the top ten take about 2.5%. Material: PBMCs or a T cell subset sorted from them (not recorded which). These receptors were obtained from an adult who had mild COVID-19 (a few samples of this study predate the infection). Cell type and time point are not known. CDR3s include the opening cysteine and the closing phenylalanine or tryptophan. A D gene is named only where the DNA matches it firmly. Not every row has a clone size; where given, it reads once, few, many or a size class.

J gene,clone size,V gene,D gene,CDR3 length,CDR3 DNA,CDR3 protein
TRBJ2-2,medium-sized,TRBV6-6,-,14,TGTGCCAGCAGCTTTACTGGGGGGACCGGGGAGCTGTTTTTT,CASSFTGGTGELFF
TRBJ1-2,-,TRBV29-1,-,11,TGCAGCGTTGAAGCTCTGGGTGGCTACACCTTC,CSVEALGGYTF
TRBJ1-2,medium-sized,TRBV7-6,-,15,TGTGCCAGCAGCTTAAAGCCAGGAGCTAACTATGGCTACACCTTC,CASSLKPGANYGYTF
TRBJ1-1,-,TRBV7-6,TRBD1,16,TGTGCCAGCAGCTCCATTCAGGGGGGAGAGAACACTGAAGCTTTCTTT,CASSSIQGGENTEAFF
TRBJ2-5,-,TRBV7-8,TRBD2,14,TGTGCCAGCACCTTGCAGGCGGGAGGGGAGACCCAGTACTTC,CASTLQAGGETQYF
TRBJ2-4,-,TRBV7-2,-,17,TGTGCCAGCAGTTCGACCCTAGGGGGGGCGGCCAAAAACATTCAGTACTTC,CASSSTLGGAAKNIQYF
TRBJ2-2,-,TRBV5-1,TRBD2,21,TGCGCCAGCAGCTTCGTTGGCGGACTAGCGGGGACAATACTCAACACCGGGGAGCTGTTTTTT,CASSFVGGLAGTILNTGELFF
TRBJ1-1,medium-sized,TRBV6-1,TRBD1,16,TGTGCCAGCGGCGCAGCAGGGGGCGCGGGGAACACTGAAGCTTTCTTT,CASGAAGGAGNTEAFF
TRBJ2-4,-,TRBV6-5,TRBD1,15,TGTGCCAGCAGTTATAGGGGACAGGGAAGAAACATTCAGTACTTC,CASSYRGQGRNIQYF
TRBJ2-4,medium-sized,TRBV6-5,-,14,TGTGCCAGCAGTTCCCGGGACGCCAAAAACATTCAGTACTTC,CASSSRDAKNIQYF
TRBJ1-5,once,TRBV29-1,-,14,TGCAGCGTTGAAGGTTCGTCAGTAGGGCAGCCCCAGCATTTT,CSVEGSSVGQPQHF
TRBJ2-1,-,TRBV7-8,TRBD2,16,TGTGCCAGCAGCTTACGAGCGGGAGGGTTCCACAATGAGCAGTTCTTC,CASSLRAGGFHNEQFF
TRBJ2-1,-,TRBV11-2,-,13,TGTGCCAGCAGCCCCCCTCTCTACAATGAGCAGTTCTTC,CASSPPLYNEQFF
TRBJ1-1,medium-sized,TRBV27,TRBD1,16,TGTGCCAGCAGCGACACAGGGGGCGGGACGAACACTGAAGCTTTCTTT,CASSDTGGGTNTEAFF
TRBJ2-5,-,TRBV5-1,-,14,TGCGCCAGCAGCTTGGGTTCGCTTCGGGAGACCCAGTACTTC,CASSLGSLRETQYF
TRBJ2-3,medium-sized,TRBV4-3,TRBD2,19,TGCGCCAGCAGCCAAGAATTCTGGGGAGTAGCGGGGAGCACAGATACGCAGTATTTT,CASSQEFWGVAGSTDTQYF
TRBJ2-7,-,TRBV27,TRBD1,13,TGTGCCAGCAGCGGACAGGGGGGCTACGAGCAGTACTTC,CASSGQGGYEQYF
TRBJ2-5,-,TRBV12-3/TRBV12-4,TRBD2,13,TGTGCCAGCAGAGCTCCTAGCGGGGAGACCCAGTACTTC,CASRAPSGETQYF
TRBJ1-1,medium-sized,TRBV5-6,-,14,TGTGCCAGCAGCGGGAGACAGGAGCTTCTAGAAGCTTTCTTT,CASSGRQELLEAFF
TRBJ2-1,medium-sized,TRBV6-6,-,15,TGTGCCAGCAGTTACTATAGCGGTGACTACAATGAGCAGTTCTTC,CASSYYSGDYNEQFF
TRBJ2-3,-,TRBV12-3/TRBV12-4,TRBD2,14,TGTGCCAGCATCCTAGCGGGGGGGACAGATACGCAGTATTTT,CASILAGGTDTQYF
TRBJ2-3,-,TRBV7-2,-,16,TGTGCCAGCAGCTTGGGTAGGGCAATAGGCACAGATACGCAGTATTTT,CASSLGRAIGTDTQYF
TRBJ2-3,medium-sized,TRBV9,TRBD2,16,TGTGCCAGCAGCGTAGGCCTAGCGGGGGGTTCAGATACGCAGTATTTT,CASSVGLAGGSDTQYF
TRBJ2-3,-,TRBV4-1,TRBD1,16,TGCGCCAGCAGCCAACGTGGGACAGGGGCCACAGATACGCAGTATTTT,CASSQRGTGATDTQYF
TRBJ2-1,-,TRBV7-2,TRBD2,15,TGTGCCAGCAGCCCCTTCGGGAGGGGCGACGATGAGCAGTTCTTC,CASSPFGRGDDEQFF
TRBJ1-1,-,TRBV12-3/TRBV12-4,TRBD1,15,TGTGCCAGCAGTCCTACAGGGGTAGCGGGCCCTGAAGCTTTCTTT,CASSPTGVAGPEAFF
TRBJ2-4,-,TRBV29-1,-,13,TGCAGCGTTGAACTAGCAGCCAAAAACATTCAGTACTTC,CSVELAAKNIQYF
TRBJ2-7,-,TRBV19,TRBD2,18,TGTGCCAGTAGTATCTCCTTTGGACTAGCGGGACCATCCTACGAGCAGTACTTC,CASSISFGLAGPSYEQYF
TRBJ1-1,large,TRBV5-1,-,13,TGCGCCAGCACCGCCCAGGGGAACACTGAAGCTTTCTTT,CASTAQGNTEAFF
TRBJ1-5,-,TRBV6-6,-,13,TGTGCCAGCAGTTCCGGTGGCGGGCAGCCCCAGCATTTT,CASSSGGGQPQHF
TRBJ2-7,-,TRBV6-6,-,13,TGTGCCAGCAGTCCGTTCGGGGGCCTCGAGCAGTACTTC,CASSPFGGLEQYF
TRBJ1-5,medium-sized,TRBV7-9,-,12,TGTGCCAGCAGCTTCGAGGGGCAGCCCCAGCATTTT,CASSFEGQPQHF
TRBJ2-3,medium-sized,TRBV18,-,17,TGTGCCAGCTCACCACCTCACCCGGCTCTTGGGACAGATACGCAGTATTTT,CASSPPHPALGTDTQYF
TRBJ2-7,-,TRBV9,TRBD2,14,TGTGCCAGCAGCGCAGATCTAGCGGGACGCGAGCAGTACTTC,CASSADLAGREQYF
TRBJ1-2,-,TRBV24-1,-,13,TGTGCCACCAGTGATCCCTCCCGCTATGGCTACACCTTC,CATSDPSRYGYTF
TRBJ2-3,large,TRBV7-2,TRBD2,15,TGTGCCAGCAGCTTAACTAGCGGGGGGACAGATACGCAGTATTTT,CASSLTSGGTDTQYF
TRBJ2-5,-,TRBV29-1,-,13,TGCAGCGTTGACTCAGGGGCTGGGGAGACCCAGTACTTC,CSVDSGAGETQYF
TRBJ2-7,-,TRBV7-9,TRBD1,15,TGTGCCAGCAGCACCAGCCGGGACAGTTGGTTTCAGCAGTACTTC,CASSTSRDSWFQQYF
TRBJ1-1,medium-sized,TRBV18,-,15,TGTGCCAGCTCACCAGGAGTCGGACAGAACACTGAAGCTTTCTTT,CASSPGVGQNTEAFF
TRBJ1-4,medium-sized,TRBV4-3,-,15,TGCGCCAGCAGCCAAGAGGAGGGAAGTCAGGAAAAACTGTTTTTT,CASSQEEGSQEKLFF
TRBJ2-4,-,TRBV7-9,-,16,TGTGCCAGCACCCCTCCAGAGGAACTAGCCAAAAACATTCAGTACTTC,CASTPPEELAKNIQYF
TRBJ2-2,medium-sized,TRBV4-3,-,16,TGCGCCAGCAGCCAAGAGAGGACAGCGTTGTCCGGGGAGCTGTTTTTT,CASSQERTALSGELFF
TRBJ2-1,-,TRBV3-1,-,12,TGTGCCTCCAGCAACCAGCACAATGAGCAGTTCTTC,CASSNQHNEQFF
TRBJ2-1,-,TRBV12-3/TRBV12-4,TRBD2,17,TGTGCCAGCAGTTTAGCAAATATAGCGGGCCAGAACAATGAGCAGTTCTTC,CASSLANIAGQNNEQFF
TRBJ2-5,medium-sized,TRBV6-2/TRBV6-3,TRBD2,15,TGTGCCAGCAGTGGGACTAGCGGGGTATTGGAGACCCAGTACTTC,CASSGTSGVLETQYF
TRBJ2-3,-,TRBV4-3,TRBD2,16,TGCGCCAGCAGCCAAGTTGGGACTAGCGGGACAGATACGCAGTATTTT,CASSQVGTSGTDTQYF
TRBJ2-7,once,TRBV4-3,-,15,TGCGCCAGCAGCCAAGATCTTGGAGCACCCTACGAGCAGTACTTC,CASSQDLGAPYEQYF
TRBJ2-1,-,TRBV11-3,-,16,TGTGCCAGCAGCCAAAGGGTGTGGGGGGAATACAATGAGCAGTTCTTC,CASSQRVWGEYNEQFF
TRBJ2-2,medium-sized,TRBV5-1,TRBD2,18,TGCGCCAGCAGTCCCCGACTAGCGGGGGGTCTTAACACCGGGGAGCTGTTTTTT,CASSPRLAGGLNTGELFF
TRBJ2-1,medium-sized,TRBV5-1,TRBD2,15,TGCGCCAGCAGCTCCTTTAGCGGGGGGGCTAGGGAGCAGTTCTTC,CASSSFSGGAREQFF
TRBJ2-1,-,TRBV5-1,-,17,TGCGCCAGCAGCTTTGGGGTGGGAGGCAGCTCCTACAATGAGCAGTTCTTC,CASSFGVGGSSYNEQFF
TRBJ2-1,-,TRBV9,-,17,TGTGCCAGCAGCGTTAGCGGTAGTCTAAGCTCCTACAATGAGCAGTTCTTC,CASSVSGSLSSYNEQFF
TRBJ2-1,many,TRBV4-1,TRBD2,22,TGCGCCAGCAGCCTCAAACAAAGCGGGCTAGCGGGGCCCGCGTTCTCCTACAATGAGCAGTTCTTC,CASSLKQSGLAGPAFSYNEQFF
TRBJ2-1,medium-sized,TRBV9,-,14,TGTGCCAGCAGCCCCGGGGGTTTAAAGGATGAGCAGTTCTTC,CASSPGGLKDEQFF
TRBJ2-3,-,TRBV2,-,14,TGTGCCAGCAGTGAATCGGTCTGGGCAGATACGCAGTATTTT,CASSESVWADTQYF
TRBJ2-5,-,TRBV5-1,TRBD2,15,TGCGCCAGCAGCTTGGGAGTAGCGGGGGGCGAGACCCAGTACTTC,CASSLGVAGGETQYF